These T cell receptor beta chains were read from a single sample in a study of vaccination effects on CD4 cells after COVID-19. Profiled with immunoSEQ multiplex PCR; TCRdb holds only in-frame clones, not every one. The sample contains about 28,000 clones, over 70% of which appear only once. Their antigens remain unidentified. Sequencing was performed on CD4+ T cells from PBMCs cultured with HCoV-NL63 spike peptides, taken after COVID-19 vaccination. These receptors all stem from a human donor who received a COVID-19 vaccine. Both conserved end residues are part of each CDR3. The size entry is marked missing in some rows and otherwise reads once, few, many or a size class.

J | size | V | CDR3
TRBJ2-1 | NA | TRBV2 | CASNTEREGNEQFF
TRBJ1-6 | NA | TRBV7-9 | CASSPDRNNSPLHF
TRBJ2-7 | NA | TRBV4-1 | CASSQVGQTRNEQYF
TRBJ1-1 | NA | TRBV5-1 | CASTGVSTEAFF
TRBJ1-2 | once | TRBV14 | CASSHPDRGGYGYTF
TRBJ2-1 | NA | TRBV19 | CASSLLSTSSYNEQFF
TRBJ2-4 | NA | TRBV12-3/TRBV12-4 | CASGSTRAGGYF
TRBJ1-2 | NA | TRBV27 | CASSSKGKANYGYTF
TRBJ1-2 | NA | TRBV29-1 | CSVSVPGRRYGYTF
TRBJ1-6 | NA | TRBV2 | CASSPQGYGSPLHF
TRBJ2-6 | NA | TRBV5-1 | CASRQSSGANVLTF
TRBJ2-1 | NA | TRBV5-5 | CASSFGGVYNEQFF
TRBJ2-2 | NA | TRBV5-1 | CASGQGNTGELFF
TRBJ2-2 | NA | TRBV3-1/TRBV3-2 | CASSQDSGGTGELFF
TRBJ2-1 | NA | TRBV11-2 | CASSLIDYGTSGNEQFF
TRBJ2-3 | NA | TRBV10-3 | CAISAPRADTQYF
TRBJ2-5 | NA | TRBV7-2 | CASSLSHSQETQYF
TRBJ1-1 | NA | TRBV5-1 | CASGAGMNTEAFF
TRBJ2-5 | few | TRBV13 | CASSLRETQYF
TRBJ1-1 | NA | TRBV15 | CATSRDLNEAFF
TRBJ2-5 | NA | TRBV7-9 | CASSLDLTGQQETQYF
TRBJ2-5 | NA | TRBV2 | CASSSQGSTGGRETQYF
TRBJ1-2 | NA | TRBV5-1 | CASSEDGSYGYTF
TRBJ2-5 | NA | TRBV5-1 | CASSSTGGSLETQYF
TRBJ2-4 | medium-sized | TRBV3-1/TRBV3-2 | CASSVDRGKNIQYF
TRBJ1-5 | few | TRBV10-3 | CAISEDRAINQPQHF
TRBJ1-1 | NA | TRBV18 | CASSGDGRNTEAFF
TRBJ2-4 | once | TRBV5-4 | CASSSNRDIQYF
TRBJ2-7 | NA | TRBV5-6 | CASRSETNYEQYF
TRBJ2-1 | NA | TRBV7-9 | CASRPTGGNEQFF
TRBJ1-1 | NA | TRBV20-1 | CSASFNRRQPRRLRMNTEAFF
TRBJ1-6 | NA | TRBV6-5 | CASSYSTVAFSPLHF
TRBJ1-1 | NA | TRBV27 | CASSFLSRGNTEAFF
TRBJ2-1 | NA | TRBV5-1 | CASSSVANRQGYYNEQFF
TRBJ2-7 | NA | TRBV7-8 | CASSSGPTAYEQYF
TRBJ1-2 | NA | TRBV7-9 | CASSAGTGNYGYTF
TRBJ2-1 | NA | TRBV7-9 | CASSPGLADLNEQFF